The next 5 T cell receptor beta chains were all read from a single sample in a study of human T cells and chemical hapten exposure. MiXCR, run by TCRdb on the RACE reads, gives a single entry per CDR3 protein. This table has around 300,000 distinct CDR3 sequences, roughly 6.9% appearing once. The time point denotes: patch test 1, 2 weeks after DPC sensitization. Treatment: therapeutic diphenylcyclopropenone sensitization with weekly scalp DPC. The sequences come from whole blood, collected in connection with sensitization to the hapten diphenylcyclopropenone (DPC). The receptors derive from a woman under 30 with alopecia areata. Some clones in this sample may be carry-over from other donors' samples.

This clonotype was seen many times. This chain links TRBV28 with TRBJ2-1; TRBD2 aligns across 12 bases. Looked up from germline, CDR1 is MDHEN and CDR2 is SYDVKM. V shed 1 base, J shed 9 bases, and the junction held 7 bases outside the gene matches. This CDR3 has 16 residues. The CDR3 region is CASSLFASGGAAEQFF. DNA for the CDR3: TGTGCCAGCAGTTTATTCGCTAGCGGGGGGGCCGCTGAGCAGTTCTTC.

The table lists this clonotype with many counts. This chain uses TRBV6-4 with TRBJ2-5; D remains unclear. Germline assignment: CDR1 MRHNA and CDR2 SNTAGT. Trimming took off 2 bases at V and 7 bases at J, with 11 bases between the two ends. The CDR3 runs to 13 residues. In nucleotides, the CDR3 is TGTGCCAGCAGTGACGATTTAAGAGGGACCCAGTACTTC. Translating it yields CASSDDLRGTQYF.

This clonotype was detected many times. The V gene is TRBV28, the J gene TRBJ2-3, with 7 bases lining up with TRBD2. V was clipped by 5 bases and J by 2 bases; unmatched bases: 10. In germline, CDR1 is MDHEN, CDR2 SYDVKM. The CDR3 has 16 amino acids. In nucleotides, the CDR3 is TGTGCCAGCAGTGGGGCTAGCGGAACTATCACAGATACGCAGTATTTT. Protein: CASSGASGTITDTQYF. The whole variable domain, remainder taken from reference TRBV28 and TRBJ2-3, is DVKVTQSSRYLVKRTGEKVFLECVQDMDHENMFWYRQDPGLGLRLIYFSYDVKMKEKGDIPEGYSVSREKKERFSLILESASTNQTSMYLCASSGASGTITDTQYFGPGTRLTVL.

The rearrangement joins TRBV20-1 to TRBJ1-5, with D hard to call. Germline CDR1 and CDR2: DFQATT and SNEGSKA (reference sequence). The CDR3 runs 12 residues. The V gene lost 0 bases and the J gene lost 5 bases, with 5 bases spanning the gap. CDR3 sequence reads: CSARDGDQPQHF. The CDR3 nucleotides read TGCAGTGCTAGAGATGGCGATCAGCCCCAGCATTTT.

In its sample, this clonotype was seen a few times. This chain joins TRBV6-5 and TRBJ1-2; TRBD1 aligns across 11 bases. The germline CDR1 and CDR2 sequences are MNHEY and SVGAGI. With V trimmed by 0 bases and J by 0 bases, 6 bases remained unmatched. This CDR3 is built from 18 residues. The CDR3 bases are TGTGCCAGCAGTTACTCCGGACAGGGGGCCTTATCTAACTATGGCTACACCTTC. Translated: CASSYSGQGALSNYGYTF.